Listed below are T cell receptor beta chains from one sample, sequenced in a study of technical replicates of blood from a few donors. The protocol was immunoSEQ multiplex PCR, while the TCRdb copy is restricted to in-frame clones and leaves out a portion. The sample has around 50,000 clones, roughly 95% seen once; the top ten hold 0.3% to 0.4%. The sample comprised T cells isolated from PBMCs. These receptors were obtained from a human donor in good health. Both conserved end residues are part of each CDR3. Fields, in order: J gene, V gene, D gene, clone size, CDR3 protein, CDR3 DNA. A D gene is named only where the DNA matches it firmly. Part of the rows lack a size; the others show once, few, many or a class for expanded clones.

TRBJ2-7 | TRBV25-1 | TRBD2 | . | CASSRQGATSGESKEQYF | TGTGCCAGCAGCAGACAGGGCGCTACTAGCGGGGAATCAAAAGAGCAGTACTTC
TRBJ2-7 | TRBV5-1 | . | . | CASSFQGTLYEQYF | TGCGCCAGCAGCTTCCAGGGGACCCTCTACGAGCAGTACTTC
TRBJ1-5 | TRBV6-5 | . | . | CASSYTGYQPQHF | TGTGCCAGCAGTTATACAGGGTATCAGCCCCAGCATTTT
TRBJ2-3 | TRBV6-5 | . | . | CASSYSGGTSTDTQYF | TGTGCCAGCAGTTACTCCGGCGGGACTAGCACAGATACGCAGTATTTT
TRBJ1-2 | TRBV6-5 | . | . | CASFETVYGYTF | TGTGCCAGCTTCGAGACAGTCTATGGCTACACCTTC
TRBJ1-1 | TRBV7-3 | . | . | CASSLDRNTEAFF | TGTGCCAGCAGCTTGGACAGGAACACTGAAGCTTTCTTT
TRBJ1-4 | TRBV5-1 | . | . | CASSLYRGGNEKLFF | TGCGCCAGCAGCTTGTATCGGGGGGGAAATGAAAAACTGTTTTTT
TRBJ1-5 | TRBV10-2 | . | . | CASSANGIGQPQHF | TGCGCCAGCAGTGCTAACGGGATAGGGCAGCCCCAGCATTTT
TRBJ1-5 | TRBV4-2 | . | . | CASSQDWGDTSQPQHF | TGTGCCAGCAGCCAAGATTGGGGGGATACAAGTCAGCCCCAGCATTTT
TRBJ2-7 | TRBV27 | . | once | CASSLMVGSRDEQYF | TGTGCCAGCAGTCTAATGGTAGGCTCTCGGGACGAGCAGTACTTC
TRBJ2-2 | TRBV28 | . | . | CASSLTAGELFF | TGTGCCAGCAGTTTAACAGCCGGGGAGCTGTTTTTT
TRBJ2-7 | TRBV2 | . | . | CASREAGTTPYEQYF | TGTGCCAGCCGTGAAGCCGGGACAACTCCCTACGAGCAGTACTTC
TRBJ2-3 | TRBV5-5 | TRBD1 | . | CASSWTGTDTQYF | TGTGCCAGCTCCTGGACAGGGACAGATACGCAGTATTTT
TRBJ2-5 | TRBV5-1 | TRBD2 | . | CASSASGPLAGMETQYF | TGCGCCAGCAGCGCCTCTGGCCCCCTAGCGGGAATGGAGACCCAGTACTTC
TRBJ2-1 | TRBV27 | TRBD2 | . | CASSPGLAENEQFF | TGTGCCAGCAGTCCTGGACTAGCGGAGAATGAGCAGTTCTTC